This T cell receptor beta chain was observed in a study of T cell responses to AZD1222 COVID-19 vaccine. Germline V lookup: CDR1 SGHVS, CDR2 FNYEAQ. V trimming: 0 bases; J trimming: 1 base; junction bases outside the gene matches: 5. This CDR3 contains 16 residues. Overall study findings and caveats: Only after the peak T cell response were repertoires sampled.

This table comes from immunoSEQ multiplex PCR, and its TCRdb copy is limited to in-frame clones, with some not included. The sample comprises roughly 150,000 clones, more than 85% of which are singletons, and 6.9% rests with the top ten. As concerns this clone: Its specificity is unknown.

Sequenced here: peripheral blood, sampled after recovery from COVID-19. This clonotype originated in an adult who had recovered from COVID-19. The V gene is TRBV7-6, the J gene TRBJ1-1; 7 bases align to TRBD1. The CDR3 DNA reads as TGTGCCAGCAGCTTAGCGGCAGGGGGGCCGAACACTGAAGCTTTCTTT. It codes for CASSLAAGGPNTEAFF.